This T cell receptor beta chain comes out of a study of blood T cells in healthy people across ages (dated by TCRdb to about 2015). Background on the whole study: Template switching captured roughly one uniquely barcoded TCR beta cDNA molecule per two T cells in model experiments. The donors were divided into four age groups: young (average roughly 17 years), middle-aged (about 40), aged (about 60) and long-lived (82). To avoid experimental bias, donors of different ages were randomly spread across the sequencing lanes. Using deep sequencing normalized with unique cDNA molecular identifiers, the study measured how TCR beta repertoire diversity changes with age. Two additional independent replicas of 1 million unique cDNA reads from the same blood draw were analyzed for two donors (one aged 18 to 30 and one aged 80 or older). Overall study outcomes, separate from this receptor: Estimates of total diversity based on one million sequenced T cells were regarded as lower bounds and as underestimates. As age increased, observed TCR beta diversity per million T cells dropped in a roughly linear way, and a significant reduction was already evident by age 40. Compared with the aged group, the long-lived group had more naive CD4+ T cells, fewer expanded clones and increased TCR diversity, a pattern suggesting age selection. Donor CMV infection status was unknown, potentially confounding age-related changes in expanded clonotypes. A strong correlation was found between observed TCR beta diversity and the percentage of naive T cells measured by flow cytometry. Since profiling was done on bulk unsorted PBMCs, naive and antigen-experienced compartments could not be conclusively compared.

The roughly 39 donors, aged roughly 6 to 95 years, were systemically healthy Caucasian individuals from Russia. Each donor gave 9.5 to 10 milliliters of peripheral blood, drawn into EDTA-treated Vacutainer tubes. Ficoll-Paque density-gradient centrifugation was used to isolate PBMCs, with at least 6 million per sample. Total RNA, at least 5 micrograms per sample, was extracted from PBMCs with Trizol reagent. For every donor, flow cytometry on a PBMC aliquot measured the percentage of naive CD45RAhigh/CD27high T cells. Sequences SNHLY (CDR1) and FYNNEI (CDR2) are obtained from the germline V gene. Trimming leaves V shorter by 6 bases and J shorter by 4 bases, with the junction holding 6 bases beyond the gene matches. From cysteine to phenylalanine, the CDR3 is 14 amino acids long. The read is trimmed to its CDR3 DNA, 42 bases read in frame from base 1. About this clonotype: This clone's antigen is unknown. Per-base quality was not reported, and no clone a single base away is much larger than it.

Libraries were prepared through 5' RACE. Sequencing used an Illumina HiSeq 2500. A second PCR of about 7 to 12 cycles was performed with a sample-barcoded 5' primer and a J-beta primer mix. A unique molecular identifier was introduced onto each TCR beta cDNA molecule by a template-switch 5' adaptor carrying 12 random nucleotides. Each sample yielded at least 2.5 million CDR3-containing paired-end reads. All of the RNA was converted into first-strand cDNA using the Mint cDNA synthesis kit, with a TRBC-specific oligonucleotide serving as the primer. Following uracil-DNA glycosylase treatment, all cDNA underwent a first 18-cycle PCR with the universal primers M1SS and BC2_uni_R. As for the original processing: Each sample was normalized by randomly selecting 1 million high-quality reads, each carrying a distinct molecular identifier. Reads with shared molecular identifiers were discarded instead of being binned into consensus sequences. MiTCR, run with a Q25 quality threshold and the strictest error-elimination algorithm, handled CDR3 identification, clonotype clustering and error correction. A nonparametric unseen species model using Euler transformation provided a lower-bound estimate of total TCR beta diversity. TCRdb handled the public reads itself, with Q25 trimming in fastp and clone calling in MiXCR, and kept productive beta chains. A single entry per CDR3 protein holds the most common genes and DNA from its merged rows. The V and J calls reflect TCRdb's pipeline rather than the authors' work. This sample lists more than 1 million distinct CDR3 sequences; around 43% were detected once. The top ten clones comprise 18% of the sample.

Here the chain combines TRBV2 and TRBJ2-1; TRBD1 aligns with 7 central bases. This sequence originates from a woman in her fifties or sixties in good health. The specimen sequenced was blood. Read as DNA, the sequence is TGTGCCAGCAGGGACGGGACAGCATACAATGAGCAGTTCTTC. Translation gives CASRDGTAYNEQFF.